The 27 T cell receptor beta chains given below trace back to one sample, sequenced in a study. From the 5' RACE reads, TCRdb called clonotypes with MiXCR, one entry per CDR3 protein. The repertoire holds about 61,000 distinct CDR3 sequences, with approximately 31% as singletons. The sequenced material came from tumor-infiltrating naive CD4+ T cells sorted from the breast tumor. Subset of the sample: naive CD4+ T cells, CD4+CD45RA+CD25-. The receptors here all came from a female donor with breast cancer.

This clonotype was counted many times. This sequence joins TRBV7-2 and TRBJ2-3, with a weak D call TRBD2 (6 bases). V lost 11 bases and J lost 3, with 12 bases in between. The CDR3 spans 12 residues. CDR1 and CDR2 from the germline V gene are SGHTA and FQGNSA. CDR3 residues: CAAARGTDTQYF. As DNA, the CDR3 is TGTGCCGCAGCGCGGGGAACAGATACGCAGTATTTT.

To note about this clonotype: A much larger clone lies one base from this, so it may be a read error. This sequence joins TRBV5-1 and TRBJ2-1, with a weak D call TRBD1 (6 bases). Germline CDR1 reads SGHRS; CDR2 reads YFSETQ. V shed 2 bases and J shed 9 bases, with 12 bases lying between them. The CDR3 is 13 amino acids. CDR3 sequence reads: CASSLGQNSEQFF. CDR3 in DNA: TGCGCCAGCAGCTTAGGACAGAACAGTGAGCAGTTCTTC.

The J gene is TRBJ1-5, the V gene TRBV4-1; tentatively, D is TRBD1 (5 bases). The CDR3 runs 15 residues. Trimming shortened V by 0 bases and J by 7 bases, and 13 bases separated the two germline ends. Germline CDR1 MGHRA, CDR2 YSYEKL. The DNA for the CDR3 is TGCGCCAGCAGCCAAGATCTGCCAGGGAAACAGCCCCAGCATTTT. Protein: CASSQDLPGKQPQHF.

Notes on this clonotype: With a much larger clone just one base away, this may be a read error. This sequence joins TRBV7-3 and TRBJ2-6, with D possibly being TRBD1 (6 bases). The germline CDR1 and CDR2 sequences are SGHTA and FQGTGA. The CDR3 contains 15 residues. The V end lost 3 bases, the J end lost 4 bases, and 10 bases lay between the germline ends. The DNA of the CDR3 is TGTGCCAGCAGCTTCACAGGGCCCGGGGCCAACGTCCTGACTTTC. This translates into CASSFTGPGANVLTF.

This clonotype was detected only a few times. This chain uses TRBV20-1 with TRBJ1-5, with 7 bases fitting TRBD1. V lost 3 bases, J lost 4 bases, and 6 bases stayed unmatched. The CDR3 sequence is 14 residues long. CDR1 and CDR2 from the germline V gene are DFQATT and SNEGSKA (reference sequence). As DNA, the CDR3 is TGCAGTGCTAGCCGACAGGGCCAGAATCAGCCCCAGCATTTT. It is translated as CSASRQGQNQPQHF.

This clonotype has more than one count but fewer than ten. The chain joins TRBV7-2 to TRBJ1-1; 7 nucleotides agree with TRBD1. Germline V gene sequence: CDR1 SGHTA, CDR2 FQGNSA. The V and J ends lost 5 bases and 5 bases, in that order; junction bases with no gene match: 8. This CDR3 region has 14 residues. The CDR3 DNA is TGTGCCAGCAGCAGAAGACAGGGCGGTACTGAAGCTTTCTTT. This encodes CASSRRQGGTEAFF.

The chain recombines TRBV7-9 with TRBJ2-6; D is perhaps TRBD1 (5 bases). There are 17 residues in the CDR3. From germline, CDR1 is SEHNR and CDR2 FQNEAQ (reference sequence). V lost 1 base to trimming and J lost 0 bases, with 10 bases between them. CDR3 amino acids: CASSLGRTHSGANVLTF. In DNA form, the CDR3 reads TGTGCCAGCAGCTTAGGGCGGACACACTCTGGGGCCAACGTCCTGACTTTC.

Only a few counts were recorded for this clonotype. This chain joins TRBV15 and TRBJ2-2; 11 bases match TRBD2. This CDR3 comprises 18 residues. Germline V lookup: CDR1 LNHNV, CDR2 YYDKDF (reference sequence). V was clipped by 0 bases and J by 5 bases; unmatched bases: 8. The CDR3 coding sequence is TGTGCCACCAGCAGAGATCCCTTTAGCGGGAGGGTTACCGGGGAGCTGTTTTTT. It encodes CATSRDPFSGRVTGELFF.

By share, this clonotype counts as medium-sized. This chain links TRBV9 with TRBJ1-1; D remains unclear. The CDR3 is 13 residues long. Between the trimmed V and J ends, which lost 3 bases and 1 base, there was a span of 7 bases. The germline gives CDR1 SGDLS, CDR2 YYNGEE. As DNA, the CDR3 is TGTGCCAGCAGCGCACACAGGAACACTGAAGCTTTCTTT. This codes for CASSAHRNTEAFF. Supplemented by reference TRBV9 and TRBJ1-1, the full variable domain reads DSGVTQTPKHLITATGQRVTLRCSPRSGDLSVYWYQQSLDQGLQFLIQYYNGEERAKGNILERFSAQQFPDLHSELNLSSLELGDSALYFCASSAHRNTEAFFGQGTRLTVV.

Concerning this clonotype itself: Since a much larger clone is just one base distant, this may be a read error. The J gene is TRBJ1-6, the V gene TRBV11-2; D not certain. The CDR3 totals 15 residues. In germline, CDR1 is SGHAT, CDR2 FQNNGV. The CDR3 DNA is TGTGCCGGCAGTCTCACTATGTCAATGGGTTCACCCCTCCACTTT. Encoded protein: CAGSLTMSMGSPLHF.

This clonotype was picked up a small number of times. V and J are TRBV5-1 and TRBJ2-7; 9 bases align to TRBD1. This CDR3 is 16 amino acids long. V trimming: 4 bases; J trimming: 0 bases; junction bases outside the gene matches: 8. Per germline, CDR1 SGHRS and CDR2 YFSETQ. This chain's CDR3 is CASSQSGTGRSYEQYF. CDR3 bases: TGCGCCAGCAGCCAATCCGGGACAGGGCGCTCCTACGAGCAGTACTTC. Full variable domain (remainder filled in from reference TRBV5-1 and TRBJ2-7): KAGVTQTPRYLIKTRGQQVTLSCSPISGHRSVSWYQQTPGQGLQFLFEYFSETQRNKGNFPGRFSGRQFSNSRSEMNVSTLELGDSALYLCASSQSGTGRSYEQYFGPGTRLTVT.

The J gene is TRBJ2-2, the V gene TRBV5-6; D perhaps matches TRBD1 (6 bases). The germline gives CDR1 SGHDT, CDR2 YYEEEE. V dropped 2 bases and J dropped 1 base, with 12 bases sitting between them. CDR3 length equals 16 residues. The chain's CDR3 is CASSLLGQRNTGELFF. In DNA, the CDR3 is TGTGCCAGCAGCTTACTAGGACAGAGGAACACCGGGGAGCTGTTTTTT.

V is TRBV28 and J is TRBJ1-5; D ambiguous. Per the germline V gene, CDR1 is MDHEN and CDR2 is SYDVKM. The CDR3 is 12 amino acids. V was trimmed by 4 bases and J by 6 bases, leaving 7 bases between them. The CDR3 DNA follows: TGTGCCAGCAGTTCCGGACGTCAGCCCCAGCATTTT. Its protein product is CASSSGRQPQHF.

This clonotype was counted ten times or more. The CDR3 DNA reads as TGTGCCAGCAGTTTAGTACGGACAGGGGGCGCCAAGGGCTACACCTTC. It yields the protein CASSLVRTGGAKGYTF. The genes are TRBV12-3 or TRBV12-4 and TRBJ1-2, with 11 nucleotides matching TRBD1. The CDR3 is 16 amino acids. With 1 base clipped from V and 8 bases from J, the junction kept 9 bases outside the gene matches.

This sequence joins TRBV9 and TRBJ2-1, with 12 bases matching TRBD2. Germline V gene data show CDR1 as SGDLS and CDR2 as YYNGEE. Trimming at V came to 3 bases and at J to 14 bases, leaving 12 bases not matched to a gene. The CDR3 consists of 15 residues. Written as DNA, the CDR3 is TGTGCCAGCAGCGCCGGCCTAGCGGGAGGGTTTAGGGAGTTCTTC. As protein: CASSAGLAGGFREFF.

This clonotype was counted a few times. The genes are TRBV19 and TRBJ2-7; 7 nucleotides match TRBD1. CDR3 length: 12 residues. Germline-derived CDR1 and CDR2 are LNHDA and SQIVND (reference sequence). V dropped 10 bases and J dropped 1; count of bases not matched to a gene: 4. CDR3 sequence (DNA): TGTGCCACCTCGGGACAGTCCTACGAGCAGTACTTC. Its protein is CATSGQSYEQYF.

This clonotype was detected ten times or more. The J gene is TRBJ2-2, the V gene TRBV27; D gene uncertain. V lost 5 bases, J lost 6 bases, and 4 bases lay in between. CDR3 size: 11 residues. Germline values: CDR1 MNHEY, CDR2 SMNVEV (reference sequence). This CDR3 is CASSTAGELFF. CDR3 nucleotide sequence: TGTGCCAGCAGTACCGCCGGGGAGCTGTTTTTT.

A note on this clonotype: A much larger clone lies a single base off, so this may be a read error. The chain carries TRBV12-3 or TRBV12-4 and TRBJ2-7; possible D gene TRBD2, 7 bases. V lost 2 bases, J lost 5 bases, and 13 bases lay in between. The CDR3 has 14 amino acids. CDR3 nucleotide sequence: TGTGCCAGCAGTTTACCTCGGGGGGCCAACGAGCAGTACTTC. It specifies CASSLPRGANEQYF.

This clonotype was detected only a few times. The chain employs TRBV2 and TRBJ1-5; no definite D call. The germline V gene encodes CDR1 SNHLY and CDR2 FYNNEI. The V gene lost 1 base and the J gene lost 4 bases, with 14 bases spanning the gap. The CDR3 is made up of 16 amino acids. The CDR3 nucleotides are TGTGCCAGCAGTGAAGAAAGGAACAGCCTAAATCAGCCCCAGCATTTT. This codes for CASSEERNSLNQPQHF.

The sample holds a few counts of this clonotype. This chain connects TRBV3-1 to TRBJ2-7; the match to TRBD2 covers 7 bases. Germline values: CDR1 LGHDT, CDR2 YNNKEL (reference sequence). This CDR3 spans 15 amino acids. The junction had 7 bases not matched to a gene; V was cut back by 0 bases and J by 5 bases. The CDR3 sequence is CASSQESGATDEQYF. The DNA for the CDR3 is TGTGCCAGCAGCCAAGAAAGCGGGGCAACGGACGAGCAGTACTTC.

This clonotype was seen only a few times. The chain carries TRBV12-3 or TRBV12-4 and TRBJ2-7; perhaps TRBD2 as D (5 bases). The CDR3 contains 11 residues. V lost 6 bases to trimming and J lost 7 bases, with 10 bases between them. Written as DNA, the CDR3 is TGTGCCAGCAGCGTCTCGGGGGAGCAGTACTTC. Its protein is CASSVSGEQYF.

The chain is built from TRBV12-3 or TRBV12-4 and TRBJ2-2; 9 positions match TRBD2. V trimming: 7 bases; J trimming: 6 bases; junction bases outside the gene matches: 6. The CDR3 runs to 14 residues. In nucleotides, the CDR3 is TGTGCCAGCATCGTAGCGGGAGTTCCCGGGGAGCTGTTTTTT. It codes for CASIVAGVPGELFF.

This clonotype has only a few counts. This chain connects TRBV6-2 or TRBV6-3 to TRBJ2-1; 8 bases are a match to TRBD2. V lost 2 bases to trimming and J lost 7 bases; unmatched junction nucleotides: 10. Germline V gene data show CDR1 as MNHEY and CDR2 as SVGEGT. This CDR3 has 16 residues. The CDR3 DNA sequence: TGTGCCAGCAGTTACCTTCCGGGAGGGCCGAAAAATGAGCAGTTCTTC. Protein: CASSYLPGGPKNEQFF.

In this sample, this clonotype turned up a few times. J is TRBJ1-1 and V is TRBV30, with D possibly TRBD1 on 5 matching bases. This CDR3 contains 12 residues. CDR1 GTSNPN and CDR2 SVGIG come from the germline V gene (reference sequence). The V end lost 3 bases, the J end lost 4 bases, and 9 bases lay between the germline ends. The CDR3 protein is CAWRGTGTEAFF. The CDR3 coding sequence is TGTGCCTGGAGGGGGACGGGCACTGAAGCTTTCTTT.

In this sample, this clonotype turned up a few times. CDR3 in DNA: TGTGCCAGCGAGCGGGAGGATTATGGCTACACCTTC. Translation: CASEREDYGYTF. The chain is built from TRBV6-1 and TRBJ1-2; D gene unclear. The CDR3 runs 12 residues. Trimming left V 8 bases short and J 5 bases short, with 12 bases between. Germline lookup yields CDR1 MNHNS and CDR2 SASEGT.

V usage is TRBV4-1 and J usage is TRBJ1-5; maybe TRBD1 (5 bases). Germline V gives CDR1 MGHRA, CDR2 YSYEKL. Deletions cut 0 bases from V and 9 bases from J, with 18 bases between. This CDR3 is built from 16 residues. CDR3: CASSQERGLRVRPQHF. The CDR3 DNA reads as TGCGCCAGCAGCCAAGAAAGAGGACTCAGGGTGCGGCCCCAGCATTTT.

This clonotype came up a few times. A single base separates this from a much larger clone, so it may be a read error. The J gene is TRBJ1-2, the V gene TRBV9; no clear D gene. CDR1 is SGDLS and CDR2 is YYNGEE in the germline V gene. The CDR3 runs 13 residues. The CDR3 protein is CASSPTHLYGYAF. In nucleotides, the CDR3 is TGTGCCAGCAGCCCGACGCACTTATATGGCTACGCCTTC.